Presented here are 5 T cell receptor beta chains from one specimen sequenced in a study of CD8 T cells in ankylosing spondylitis. TCRdb re-derived calls from the 5' RACE reads in MiXCR, one entry per CDR3 protein. The sample holds under 400,000 distinct CDR3 sequences; 11% are singletons and the top ten take roughly 9.5%. What was sequenced was blood, either unsorted or a sorted T cell fraction (not recorded which). The receptor set was obtained from a female donor with ankylosing spondylitis or in good health (not recorded which).

This clonotype appeared many times. The gene calls are TRBV20-1 and TRBJ2-1; possible D gene TRBD2, 7 bases. Looked up from germline, CDR1 is DFQATT and CDR2 is SNEGSKA (reference sequence). CDR3 length: 16 residues. Trimming took 2 bases from V and 4 from J, leaving 18 bases between them. CDR3 DNA sequence: TGCAGTGCTAGAACCCCGGGGGGCCCCATTTACAATGAGCAGTTCTTC. This codes for CSARTPGGPIYNEQFF.

This clonotype appeared a few times. J is TRBJ2-5 and V is TRBV29-1, with TRBD2 identical over 7 bases. Per the germline V gene, CDR1 is SQVTM and CDR2 is ANQGSEA. The CDR3 extends over 13 amino acids. The V gene end was trimmed by 6 bases and the J gene end by 5 bases; junction bases not matched to a gene: 9. Here the CDR3 DNA reads TGCAGCGTCGAGAACGGGGGAGGGGAGACCCAGTACTTC. It is translated as CSVENGGGETQYF.

This clonotype was detected ten times or more. V gene TRBV7-9 combines with J gene TRBJ1-3, with no clear D. The V gene's germline CDR1 is SEHNR and CDR2 FQNEAQ (reference sequence). Between the trimmed V and J ends, which lost 1 base and 0 bases, there was a span of 10 bases. The CDR3 is 16 residues long. The CDR3 loop is CASSLEITISGNTIYF. CDR3 nucleotide sequence: TGTGCCAGCAGCTTAGAAATTACCATCTCTGGAAACACCATATATTTT.

This clonotype was observed at least ten times. CDR3 in amino acids: CSATGQGGIQPQHF. CDR3 bases: TGCAGTGCTACAGGACAGGGTGGCATTCAGCCCCAGCATTTT. The rearrangement joins TRBV20-1 to TRBJ1-5; the match to TRBD1 covers 8 bases. Germline V lookup: CDR1 DFQATT, CDR2 SNEGSKA (reference sequence). With 4 bases clipped from V and 6 bases from J, the junction kept 8 bases outside the gene matches. This CDR3 is built from 14 residues.

This clonotype was observed a handful of times. This chain links TRBV5-1 with TRBJ2-3; a possible D gene is TRBD1 (6 bases). V was clipped by 3 bases and J by 4 bases, with 12 bases between them. This CDR3 has 14 amino acids. The germline CDR1 and CDR2 sequences are SGHRS and YFSETQ. Here the CDR3 DNA reads TGCGCCAGCAGCTCCACAGGGACCCCAGATACGCAGTATTTT. Protein sequence: CASSSTGTPDTQYF.